This T cell receptor beta chain was retrieved from a study of T cells in Graves' hyperthyroidism and ophthalmopathy. The junction had 3 bases not matched to a gene; V was cut back by 7 bases and J by 0 bases. Germline V gene data show CDR1 as MDHEN and CDR2 as SYDVKM. CDR3 length equals 14 residues. Using RNA transcripts as the source, TCR beta CDR3 regions were amplified. The study used the HTBI primer set for a first-round RT-PCR of the TCR CDR3. TCRdb itself ran the multiplex PCR reads through MiXCR, one entry per CDR3 protein. The sample carries roughly 750,000 distinct CDR3 sequences, around 17% recorded once. This clonotype was counted only a few times.

The chain couples TRBV28 to TRBJ2-7, with 10 bases fitting TRBD2. The specimen was blood. The receptor comes from a man aged 18-30 years with Graves' hyperthyroidism. The CDR3 protein is CASKLAGSSYEQYF. The CDR3, as DNA: TGTGCCAGCAAACTAGCGGGGAGCTCCTACGAGCAGTACTTC.